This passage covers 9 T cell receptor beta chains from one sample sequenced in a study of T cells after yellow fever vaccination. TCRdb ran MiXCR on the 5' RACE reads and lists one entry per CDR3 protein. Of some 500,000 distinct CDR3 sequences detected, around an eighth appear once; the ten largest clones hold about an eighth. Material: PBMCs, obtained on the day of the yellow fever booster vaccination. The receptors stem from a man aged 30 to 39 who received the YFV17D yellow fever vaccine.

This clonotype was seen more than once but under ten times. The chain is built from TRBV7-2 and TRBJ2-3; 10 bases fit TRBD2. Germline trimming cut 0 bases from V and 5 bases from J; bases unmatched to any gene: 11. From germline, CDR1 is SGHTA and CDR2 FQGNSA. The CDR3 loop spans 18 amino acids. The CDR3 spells CASSLAGASGSQGDTQYF. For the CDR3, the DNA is TGTGCCAGCAGCTTAGCTGGGGCTAGCGGGAGCCAAGGAGATACGCAGTATTTT.

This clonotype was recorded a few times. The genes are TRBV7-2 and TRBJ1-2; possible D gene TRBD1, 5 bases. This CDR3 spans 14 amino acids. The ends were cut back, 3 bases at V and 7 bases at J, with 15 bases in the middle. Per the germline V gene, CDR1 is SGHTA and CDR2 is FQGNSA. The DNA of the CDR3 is TGTGCCAGCAGCTTGGGGGGGGTTTTCGTTGGCTACACCTTC. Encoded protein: CASSLGGVFVGYTF.

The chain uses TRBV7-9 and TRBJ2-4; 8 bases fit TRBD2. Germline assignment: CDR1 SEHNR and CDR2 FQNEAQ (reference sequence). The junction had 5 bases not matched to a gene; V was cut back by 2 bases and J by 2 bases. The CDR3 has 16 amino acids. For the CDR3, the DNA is TGTGCCAGCAGCTTATGGTCTAGCGGGTCCAAAAACATTCAGTACTTC. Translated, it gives CASSLWSSGSKNIQYF.

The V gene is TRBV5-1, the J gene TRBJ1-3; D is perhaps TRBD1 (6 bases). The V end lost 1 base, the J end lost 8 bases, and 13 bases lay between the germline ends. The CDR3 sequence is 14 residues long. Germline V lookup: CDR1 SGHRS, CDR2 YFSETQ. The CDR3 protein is CASSLQGTSDTIYF. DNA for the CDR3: TGCGCCAGCAGCTTGCAGGGGACATCGGACACCATATATTTT. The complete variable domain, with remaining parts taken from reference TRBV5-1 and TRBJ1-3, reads KAGVTQTPRYLIKTRGQQVTLSCSPISGHRSVSWYQQTPGQGLQFLFEYFSETQRNKGNFPGRFSGRQFSNSRSEMNVSTLELGDSALYLCASSLQGTSDTIYFGEGSWLTVV.

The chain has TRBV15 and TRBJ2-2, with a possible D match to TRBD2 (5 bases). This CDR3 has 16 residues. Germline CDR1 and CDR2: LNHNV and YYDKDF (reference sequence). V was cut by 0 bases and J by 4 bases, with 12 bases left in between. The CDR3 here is CATSRDSGLVTGELFF. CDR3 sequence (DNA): TGTGCCACCAGCAGAGATTCCGGACTCGTCACCGGGGAGCTGTTTTTT.

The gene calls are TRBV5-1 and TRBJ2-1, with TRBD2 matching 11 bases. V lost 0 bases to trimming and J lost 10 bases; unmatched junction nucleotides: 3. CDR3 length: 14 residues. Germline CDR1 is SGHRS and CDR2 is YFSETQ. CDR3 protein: CASSLGTSGREQFF. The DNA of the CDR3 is TGCGCCAGCAGCTTGGGGACTAGCGGGCGGGAGCAGTTCTTC. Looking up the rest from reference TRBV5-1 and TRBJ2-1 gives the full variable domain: KAGVTQTPRYLIKTRGQQVTLSCSPISGHRSVSWYQQTPGQGLQFLFEYFSETQRNKGNFPGRFSGRQFSNSRSEMNVSTLELGDSALYLCASSLGTSGREQFFGPGTRLTVL.

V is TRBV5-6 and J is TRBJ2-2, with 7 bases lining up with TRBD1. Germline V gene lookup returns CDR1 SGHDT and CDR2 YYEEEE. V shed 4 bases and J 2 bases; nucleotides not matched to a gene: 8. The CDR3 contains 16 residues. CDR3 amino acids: CASSLPGQLNTGELFF. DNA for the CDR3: TGTGCCAGCAGCCTCCCGGGACAGCTAAACACCGGGGAGCTGTTTTTT.

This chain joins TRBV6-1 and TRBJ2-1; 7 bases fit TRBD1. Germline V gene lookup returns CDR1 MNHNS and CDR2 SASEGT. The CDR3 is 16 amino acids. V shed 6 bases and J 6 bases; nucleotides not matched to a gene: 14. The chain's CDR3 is CASRKNRNRGPNEQFF. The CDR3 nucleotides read TGTGCCAGCAGAAAGAACCGGAACAGGGGCCCCAATGAGCAGTTCTTC.

The CDR3 DNA sequence: TGCAGTGCTAGAGATCGTCTTAAGGGACCAAACTACGAGCAGTACTTC. Its protein product is CSARDRLKGPNYEQYF. The rearrangement links TRBV20-1 to TRBJ2-7; either TRBD1 or TRBD2 may fit D (5 bases each). Trimming took off 0 bases at V and 3 bases at J, with 18 bases between the two ends. The CDR3 contains 16 residues. The germline V gene encodes CDR1 DFQATT and CDR2 SNEGSKA (reference sequence).